These 11 T cell receptor beta chains originate from one sample sequenced in a study of blood T cell repertoires in COVID-19 (dated by TCRdb to the early 2020s). Library creation used the immunoSEQ multiplex PCR assay. The table comes from immuneACCESS by way of TCRdb, which keeps in-frame sequences with V and J called. Part of the clones is missing from these tables; in studies checked, under half for an unresolved V gene and the rest for unknown reasons. The sample table lists under 300,000 clones, about 85% of them with a count of one. The ten largest clones represent 5% to 8% of the sample. Sequencing used peripheral blood. The origin of the receptors is a woman aged 60-75 years with active or convalescent COVID-19.

V is TRBV6-6 and J is TRBJ1-1; 7 bases map to TRBD1. The CDR3 has 15 residues. From germline, CDR1 is MNHNY and CDR2 SVGAGI (reference sequence). Trimming took 5 bases from V and 0 from J; bases not matched to a gene: 6. CDR3 DNA sequence: TGTGCCAGCAGTCCAAACACAGGGGTGAACACTGAAGCTTTCTTT. Residues: CASSPNTGVNTEAFF.

In DNA form, the CDR3 reads TGTGCCAGCAGTGTAGCGGAGACCTACGAGCAGTACTTC. Its translation is CASSVAETYEQYF. This chain joins TRBV7-9 and TRBJ2-7, with D possibly TRBD2 on 6 matching bases. V gave up 6 bases and J gave up 2 bases, with 11 bases separating them. Germline V lookup: CDR1 SEHNR, CDR2 FQNEAQ (reference sequence). This CDR3 region has 13 residues.

The chain has TRBV28 and TRBJ2-5; 11 bases agree with TRBD1. The length of the CDR3 is 17 residues. The germline V gene has CDR1 MDHEN and CDR2 SYDVKM. The junction had 9 bases not matched to a gene; V was cut back by 2 bases and J by 4 bases. The CDR3 coding sequence is TGTGCCAGCAGTTTAGACGGACAGGGGGCGCGAGGAGAGACCCAGTACTTC. It encodes CASSLDGQGARGETQYF.

The CDR3 region has the DNA TGTGCCAGCAGCATCGGGACAGGGGGCGAGCAGTACGTC. This gives the protein CASSIGTGGEQYV. V is TRBV7-9 and J is TRBJ2-7, with TRBD1 matching over 11 bases. The CDR3 totals 13 residues. With V trimmed by 5 bases and J by 6 bases, 3 bases remained unmatched. The germline V gene has CDR1 SEHNR and CDR2 FQNEAQ (reference sequence).

In DNA, the CDR3 is TGTGCCAGCAGTAGCGGGAGGGCCTCAGATACGCAGTATTTT. As protein: CASSSGRASDTQYF. The chain joins TRBV2 to TRBJ2-3; TRBD2 matches at 10 bases. The CDR3 spans 14 residues. The J segment lost 4 bases and the V segment lost 5 bases, leaving 3 bases of the junction unmatched. Per the germline V gene, CDR1 is SNHLY and CDR2 is FYNNEI.

V gene TRBV5-1 combines with J gene TRBJ1-2; 10 bases fit TRBD1. The CDR3 sequence is 14 residues long. After removal of 4 bases from V and 5 bases from J, the junction contained 5 bases not matched to a gene. CDR1 is SGHRS and CDR2 is YFSETQ in the germline V gene. The CDR3 loop reads CASSHGQGGYGYTF. CDR3 bases: TGCGCCAGCAGCCACGGACAGGGGGGTTATGGCTACACCTTC.

This chain uses TRBV5-6 with TRBJ2-7; 8 nucleotides line up with TRBD1. J lost 1 base, V lost 2 bases, and 2 bases had no gene match. This CDR3 region has 14 residues. Germline V gene lookup returns CDR1 SGHDT and CDR2 YYEEEE. The DNA for the CDR3 is TGTGCCAGCAGCTTCCGGGACAGGTCCTACGAGCAGTACGTC. Translation: CASSFRDRSYEQYV.

The chain combines TRBV4-1 with TRBJ1-6; maybe TRBD1 (5 bases). There are 13 residues in the CDR3. V lost 4 bases, J lost 7 bases, and 8 bases lay in between. In germline, CDR1 is MGHRA, CDR2 YSYEKL. CDR3 sequence: CASSLGRNSPLHF. The CDR3 DNA reads as TGCGCCAGCAGCCTGGGGCGGAATTCACCCCTCCACTTT.

V gene TRBV27 combines with J gene TRBJ2-3; 8 nucleotides line up with TRBD2. The germline gives CDR1 MNHEY, CDR2 SMNVEV (reference sequence). The junction had 10 bases not matched to a gene; V was cut back by 6 bases and J by 2 bases. The CDR3 is 16 residues long. DNA for the CDR3: TGTGCCAGCAGGGCTGGGGTAGCGGGGCACACAGATACGCAGTATTTT. Residues: CASRAGVAGHTDTQYF.

The V gene is TRBV28, the J gene TRBJ1-2; 7 bases match TRBD1. The CDR3 has 15 residues. Germline lookup yields CDR1 MDHEN and CDR2 SYDVKM. With V trimmed by 2 bases and J by 3 bases, 6 bases remained unmatched. The CDR3 region is CASSLTDRAYYGYTF. The CDR3 nucleotides read TGTGCCAGCAGTTTAACAGACAGGGCTTACTATGGCTACACCTTC.

The DNA of the CDR3 is TGTGCCACCAGCAACGGTTACAATGAGCAGTTCTTC. Translated: CATSNGYNEQFF. V usage is TRBV15 and J usage is TRBJ2-1; D not resolved. Trimming removed 4 bases from V and 4 bases from J, with 5 bases in between. This CDR3 contains 12 residues. From germline, CDR1 is LNHNV and CDR2 YYDKDF (reference sequence).